The clone carrying this TCR beta chain was detected only a few times. A read error may account for a junction end that differs from germline. TCRdb reprocessed the 5' RACE reads via MiXCR and lists one record per CDR3 protein. The table records about 53,000 distinct CDR3 sequences, 3.5% of them present only once. Germline loops: CDR1 SQVTM, CDR2 ANQGSEA. This CDR3 has 14 amino acids. The record originates from a study of neurological immune-mediated disorders. This sequence was found in a woman in her thirties with multiple sclerosis. Sequences were obtained from PBMCs. This sequence joins TRBV29-1 and TRBJ1-5, with 7 bases matching TRBD1. The DNA of the CDR3 is TGCAGCGTCGCCCAGGGGGGGATGGATCAGCCCCAGAATTTT. It translates to CSVAQGGMDQPQNF.